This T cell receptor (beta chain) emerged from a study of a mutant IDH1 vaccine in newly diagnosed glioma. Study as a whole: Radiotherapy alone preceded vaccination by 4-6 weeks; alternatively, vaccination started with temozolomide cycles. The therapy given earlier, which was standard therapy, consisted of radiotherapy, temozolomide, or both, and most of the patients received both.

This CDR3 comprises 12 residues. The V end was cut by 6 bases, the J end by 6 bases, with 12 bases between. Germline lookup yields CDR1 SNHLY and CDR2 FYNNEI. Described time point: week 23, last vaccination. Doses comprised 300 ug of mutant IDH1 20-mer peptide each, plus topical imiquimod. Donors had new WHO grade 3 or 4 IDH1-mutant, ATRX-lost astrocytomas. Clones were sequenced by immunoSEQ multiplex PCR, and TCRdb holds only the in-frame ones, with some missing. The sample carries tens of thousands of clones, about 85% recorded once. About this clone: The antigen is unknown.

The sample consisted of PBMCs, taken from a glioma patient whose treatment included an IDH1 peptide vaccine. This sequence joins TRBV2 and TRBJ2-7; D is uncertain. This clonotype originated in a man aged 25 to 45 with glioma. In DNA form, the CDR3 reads TGTGCCAGCAGCCCGACTCCTATCGAGCAGTACTTC. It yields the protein CASSPTPIEQYF.